Below, 19 T cell receptor beta chains from the same sample are listed, as sequenced in a study of a mutant IDH1 vaccine in newly diagnosed glioma. Generated by immunoSEQ multiplex PCR, the TCRdb table keeps only in-frame clones and is missing some. Among tens of thousands of clones listed, over 80% were seen once. For these receptors, no antigen is known. The time point: week 47, end of study. Doses comprised 300 ug of mutant IDH1 20-mer peptide each, plus topical imiquimod. The specimen was PBMCs, collected from a glioma patient whose treatment included an IDH1 peptide vaccine. The receptors stem from a man aged 40-55 years with glioma. Some clones in this sample may be carry-over from other donors' samples.

The chain is built from TRBV4-2 and TRBJ1-2, with 10 nucleotides matching TRBD1. The junction had 4 bases not matched to a gene; V was cut back by 3 bases and J by 0 bases. The germline CDR1 and CDR2 sequences are LGHNA and YNFKEQ. The length of the CDR3 is 16 residues. CDR3 sequence reads: CASSQSGQGPNYGYTF. The CDR3 DNA is TGTGCCAGCAGCCAGTCGGGACAGGGGCCTAACTATGGCTACACCTTC.

This chain connects TRBV5-1 to TRBJ2-7; D gene ambiguous. This CDR3 has 15 residues. Trimming took 2 bases from V and 0 from J, leaving 12 bases between them. Germline lookup yields CDR1 SGHRS and CDR2 YFSETQ. CDR3 DNA sequence: TGCGCCAGCAGCTTAGGACCGACAAGCTCCTACGAGCAGTACTTC. Its translation is CASSLGPTSSYEQYF.

The chain employs TRBV29-1 and TRBJ1-1; 8 nucleotides line up with TRBD1. The CDR3 consists of 16 residues. Per the germline V gene, CDR1 is SQVTM and CDR2 is ANQGSEA. Losses at the gene ends were 1 base for V and 6 bases for J; bases not matched to a gene: 13. The CDR3 protein is CSVEAGTGGRLAEAFF. CDR3 DNA sequence: TGCAGCGTTGAAGCGGGGACAGGCGGCCGCCTGGCTGAAGCTTTCTTT.

The J gene is TRBJ2-7, the V gene TRBV29-1; no reliable D call. CDR1 and CDR2 (germline): SQVTM, ANQGSEA. V was pared by 4 bases and J by 2 bases, with 15 bases between. The CDR3 is 14 amino acids. The CDR3 loop is CSVVAVNWAYEQYF. For the CDR3, the DNA is TGCAGCGTTGTTGCAGTCAATTGGGCCTACGAGCAGTACTTC.

The rearrangement joins TRBV7-2 to TRBJ2-7, with D possibly being TRBD1 (5 bases). Trimming cost V 1 base and J 3 bases, with 7 bases left between them. Per germline, CDR1 SGHTA and CDR2 FQGNSA. The CDR3 is 13 residues long. The CDR3 nucleotides are TGTGCCAGCAGCTTAGATCAGGGCTACGAGCAGTACTTC. Translated: CASSLDQGYEQYF.

This chain joins TRBV18 and TRBJ1-1; D unclear. Germline values: CDR1 KGHSH, CDR2 LQKENI. The CDR3 runs 14 residues. Trimming stripped 6 bases from V and 4 bases from J, with 15 bases between. The chain's CDR3 is CASSPGFGGTEAFF. CDR3 coding DNA: TGTGCCAGCTCGCCGGGGTTTGGTGGCACTGAAGCTTTCTTT.

This chain connects TRBV27 to TRBJ1-4; D is uncertain. Germline V gene sequence: CDR1 MNHEY, CDR2 SMNVEV (reference sequence). CDR3 length: 14 amino acids. Trimming left V 5 bases short and J 8 bases short, with 15 bases between. CDR3 sequence reads: CASSMDRVSEKLFF. CDR3 in DNA: TGTGCCAGCAGTATGGACCGTGTCTCGGAAAAACTGTTTTTT.

The chain combines TRBV19 with TRBJ1-3; a weak D match, TRBD1 (6 bases). The CDR3 length is 15 residues. V was shortened by 6 bases and J by 4 bases, with 16 bases between the two germline ends. Germline V gives CDR1 LNHDA, CDR2 SQIVND (reference sequence). The CDR3 loop is CASSDSAGTGNTIYF. The CDR3 DNA is TGTGCCAGTAGCGACTCAGCGGGGACAGGAAACACCATATATTTT.

This chain links TRBV10-2 with TRBJ2-7; no clear D gene. V was pared by 1 base and J by 3 bases, with 4 bases between. The CDR3 totals 12 residues. Looked up from germline, CDR1 is WSHSY and CDR2 is SAAADI. The CDR3 DNA is TGCGCCAGCAGTGAGTTTAACTACGAGCAGTACTTC. Its translation: CASSEFNYEQYF.

The CDR3 region has the DNA TGCGCCAGCAGCGGTAGCGGGGGGGTCGATACCGGGGAGCTGTTTTTT. Protein product: CASSGSGGVDTGELFF. The chain has TRBV5-1 and TRBJ2-2; TRBD2 aligns across 11 bases. Trimming cost V 4 bases and J 5 bases; bases outside gene matches: 7. This CDR3 comprises 16 residues. Germline V gene lookup returns CDR1 SGHRS and CDR2 YFSETQ.

In DNA form, the CDR3 reads TGTGCCAGCAGTCGGGACAGATACTATGGCTACACCTTC. The encoded protein is CASSRDRYYGYTF. The genes are TRBV6-5 and TRBJ1-2; 7 bases agree with TRBD1. V lost 5 bases to trimming and J lost 3 bases; unmatched junction nucleotides: 3. The CDR3 runs 13 residues. Germline V gives CDR1 MNHEY, CDR2 SVGAGI.

The table lists this clone with a count of one. This chain uses TRBV5-8 with TRBJ2-3; D ambiguous. Trimming pared 1 base from V and 9 bases from J, leaving 12 bases between. The CDR3 sequence is 13 residues long. In germline, CDR1 is SGHTS, CDR2 YDEGEE. CDR3 coding DNA: TGTGCCAGCAGCTTGAAACCCCAAGGGACGCAGTATTTT. Encoded protein: CASSLKPQGTQYF.

This clone was recorded once. This sequence joins TRBV15 and TRBJ1-1; 10 positions match TRBD1. CDR3 length: 15 amino acids. Unmatched junction bases numbered 7, after V lost 5 bases and J lost 4 bases. In germline, CDR1 is LNHNV, CDR2 YYDKDF (reference sequence). CDR3 bases: TGTGCCACCAGCGACCGGGACAGGGGTGGCACTGAAGCTTTCTTT. Encoded protein: CATSDRDRGGTEAFF.

This clone was found once. The genes are TRBV5-4 and TRBJ2-5; possible D gene TRBD1, 5 bases. The germline V gene has CDR1 SGHNT and CDR2 YYREEE (reference sequence). V was cut by 4 bases and J by 4 bases, with 11 bases left in between. The CDR3 runs 13 residues. The CDR3 DNA reads as TGTGCCAGCAGCGAGACAGTTGGAGAGACCCAGTACTTC. Encoded protein: CASSETVGETQYF.

The V gene is TRBV4-1, the J gene TRBJ1-4, with D hard to call. Trimming stripped 0 bases from V and 7 bases from J, with 12 bases between. In germline, CDR1 is MGHRA, CDR2 YSYEKL. This CDR3 has 15 amino acids. CDR3 sequence: CASSQEGRRSEKLFF. The CDR3 bases are TGCGCCAGCAGCCAAGAAGGCAGGAGGAGTGAAAAACTGTTTTTT.

The gene calls are TRBV19 and TRBJ1-1; 10 bases are shared with TRBD1. Trimming at V came to 9 bases and at J to 3 bases, leaving 7 bases not matched to a gene. The CDR3 spans 14 residues. The germline CDR1 and CDR2 sequences are LNHDA and SQIVND (reference sequence). CDR3 sequence (DNA): TGTGCCAGCAGACAGGGGGCGGTCGACACTGAAGCTTTCTTT. Protein: CASRQGAVDTEAFF.

The chain has TRBV7-6 and TRBJ2-2; D unclear. This CDR3 spans 16 amino acids. V was clipped by 5 bases and J by 1 base, with 14 bases between them. The V gene's germline CDR1 is SGHVS and CDR2 FNYEAQ. DNA of the CDR3: TGTGCCAGCAGCCCCCTCGGGCTAGAGAACACCGGGGAGCTGTTTTTT. It is translated as CASSPLGLENTGELFF.

J is TRBJ2-1 and V is TRBV5-4; the D call may be TRBD1 or TRBD2 (5 bases each). Germline values: CDR1 SGHNT, CDR2 YYREEE (reference sequence). This CDR3 is 15 amino acids long. The ends were cut back, 4 bases at V and 7 bases at J, with 18 bases in the middle. The CDR3 region has the DNA TGTGCCAGCAGCGAGTACGGGACGGGCGATAATGAGCAGTTCTTC. Translated, it gives CASSEYGTGDNEQFF. Variable domain in full (rest from reference TRBV5-4 and TRBJ2-1): ETGVTQSPTHLIKTRGQQVTLRCSSQSGHNTVSWYQQALGQGPQFIFQYYREEENGRGNFPPRFSGLQFPNYSSELNVNALELDDSALYLCASSEYGTGDNEQFFGPGTRLTVL.

This clone was recorded once. The rearrangement uses TRBV2 and TRBJ1-6, with 10 bases lining up with TRBD1. The CDR3 runs 15 residues. Germline V gene data show CDR1 as SNHLY and CDR2 as FYNNEI. V dropped 5 bases and J dropped 10; count of bases not matched to a gene: 8. Here the CDR3 reads CASSYRQGADSPLHF. CDR3 nucleotide sequence: TGTGCCAGCAGTTACAGACAGGGGGCGGACTCACCCCTCCACTTT. The variable domain in full, completed from reference TRBV2 and TRBJ1-6, reads EPEVTQTPSHQVTQMGQEVILRCVPISNHLYFYWYRQILGQKVEFLVSFYNNEISEKSEIFDDQFSVERPDGSNFTLKIRSTKLEDSAMYFCASSYRQGADSPLHFGNGTRLTVT.